The sample holds one count of the clone carrying this TCR beta chain. Its antigen remains unidentified. MiXCR, applied by TCRdb to the 5' RACE reads, yields one record per CDR3 protein. The sample contains 500,000 to 700,000 distinct CDR3 sequences, 19% of which appear only once. This entry comes from a study of T cells after yellow fever vaccination. The germline gives CDR1 SGHTA, CDR2 FQGNSA. CDR3 length equals 14 residues. The V end lost 5 bases, the J end lost 2 bases, and 13 bases lay between the germline ends. Study-wide findings and caveats: The secondary response was weaker, and its peak arrived faster, on day 5 versus 15.

The receptor comes from a man aged 25 to 40 who received the YFV17D yellow fever vaccine. The rearrangement joins TRBV7-2 to TRBJ2-7; no reliable D call. The starting material was PBMCs, obtained 15 days after the yellow fever booster vaccination. The CDR3 region is CASSPPTPPYEQYF. The DNA for the CDR3 is TGTGCCAGCAGCCCCCCGACCCCACCCTACGAGCAGTACTTC.